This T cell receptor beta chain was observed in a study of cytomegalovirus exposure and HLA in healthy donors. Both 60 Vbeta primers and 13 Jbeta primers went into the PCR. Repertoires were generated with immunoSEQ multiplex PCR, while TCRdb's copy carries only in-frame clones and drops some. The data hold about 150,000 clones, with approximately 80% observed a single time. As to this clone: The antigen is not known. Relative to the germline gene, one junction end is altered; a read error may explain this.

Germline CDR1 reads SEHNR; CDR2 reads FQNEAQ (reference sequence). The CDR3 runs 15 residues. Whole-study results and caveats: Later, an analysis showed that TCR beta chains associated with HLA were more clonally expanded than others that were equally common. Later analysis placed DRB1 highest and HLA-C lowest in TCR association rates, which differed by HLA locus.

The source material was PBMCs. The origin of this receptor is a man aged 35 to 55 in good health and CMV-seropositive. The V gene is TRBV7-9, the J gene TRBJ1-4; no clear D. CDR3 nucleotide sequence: TGTTCCAGCAGCTTGGGTAGCGGCCCTAATGAAAAACTGTTTTTT. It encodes CSSSLGSGPNEKLFF.